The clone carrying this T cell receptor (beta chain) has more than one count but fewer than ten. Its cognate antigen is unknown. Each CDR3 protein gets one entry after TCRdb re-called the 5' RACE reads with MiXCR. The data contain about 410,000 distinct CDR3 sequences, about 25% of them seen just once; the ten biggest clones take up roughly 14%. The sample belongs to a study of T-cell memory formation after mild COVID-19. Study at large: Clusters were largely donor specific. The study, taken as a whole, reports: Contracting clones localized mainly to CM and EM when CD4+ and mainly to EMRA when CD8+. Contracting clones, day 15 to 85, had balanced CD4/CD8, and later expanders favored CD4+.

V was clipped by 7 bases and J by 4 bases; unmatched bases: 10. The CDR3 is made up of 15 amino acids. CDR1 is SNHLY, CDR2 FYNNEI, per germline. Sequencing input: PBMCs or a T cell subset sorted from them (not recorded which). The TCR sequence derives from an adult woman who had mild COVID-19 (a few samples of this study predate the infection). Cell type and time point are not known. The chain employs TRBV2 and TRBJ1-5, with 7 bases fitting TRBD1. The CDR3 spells CASTSGPGGNQPQHF. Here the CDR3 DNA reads TGTGCCAGCACGTCAGGGCCAGGGGGTAATCAGCCCCAGCATTTT.